What follows are 5 T cell receptor beta chains derived from one specimen sequenced in a study of blood T cell repertoires in COVID-19. TCRdb's copy holds only in-frame clones and misses some; the assay was immunoSEQ multiplex PCR. The sample has roughly 200,000 clones, roughly 79% seen once; the top ten hold 9.5% to 12%. Source material: peripheral blood. The source of these receptors is a woman in her thirties or forties with COVID-19, enrolled during active disease.

There are many counts of this clone. The chain has TRBV19 and TRBJ1-2; TRBD1 matches 7 bases. The J segment lost 4 bases and the V segment lost 7 bases, leaving 3 bases of the junction unmatched. Germline CDR1 is LNHDA and CDR2 is SQIVND (reference sequence). The CDR3 runs to 12 residues. CDR3 coding DNA: TGTGCCAGTAACCGACAGGGCTATGGCTACACCTTC. As protein: CASNRQGYGYTF.

With respect to this clone: The junction departs from germline at one end; a sequencing error may be responsible. The genes are TRBV7-7 and TRBJ2-5, with 7 bases fitting TRBD1. Germline CDR1 reads SSHAT; CDR2 reads FNYEAQ (reference sequence). This CDR3 contains 14 residues. The CDR3: CASSITGVGETQYF. CDR3 nucleotide sequence: TGTGCTAGCAGCATAACAGGGGTAGGGGAGACCCAGTACTTC.

The rearrangement joins TRBV20-1 to TRBJ1-5; D might be TRBD1 (6 bases). The V and J ends lost 3 bases and 4 bases respectively, with 10 bases between them. Looked up from germline, CDR1 is DFQATT and CDR2 is SNEGSKA (reference sequence). This CDR3 region has 13 residues. The CDR3 DNA reads TGCAGTGCTAGTAAGGGGACAAATCAGCCCCAGCATTTT. It encodes CSASKGTNQPQHF.

V and J are TRBV7-9 and TRBJ2-1, with 7 nucleotides matching TRBD1. The CDR3 runs 14 residues. Germline CDR1 SEHNR, CDR2 FQNEAQ (reference sequence). J lost 10 bases, V lost 5 bases, and 11 bases had no gene match. The CDR3 spells CASSPPDRGPEQFF. The DNA of the CDR3 is TGTGCCAGCAGCCCGCCCGATAGGGGGCCGGAGCAGTTCTTC.

Comment on this clone: This sample includes further DNA sequences coding for the same CDR3. The rearrangement uses TRBV9 and TRBJ1-6; 9 bases fit TRBD1. The CDR3 is 15 residues long. With 4 bases clipped from V and 8 bases from J, the junction kept 7 bases outside the gene matches. The V gene's germline CDR1 is SGDLS and CDR2 YYNGEE. The CDR3 DNA sequence: TGTGCCAGCAGCCCTCGGGACAGGGAACATTCACCCCTCCACTTT. Protein product: CASSPRDREHSPLHF.